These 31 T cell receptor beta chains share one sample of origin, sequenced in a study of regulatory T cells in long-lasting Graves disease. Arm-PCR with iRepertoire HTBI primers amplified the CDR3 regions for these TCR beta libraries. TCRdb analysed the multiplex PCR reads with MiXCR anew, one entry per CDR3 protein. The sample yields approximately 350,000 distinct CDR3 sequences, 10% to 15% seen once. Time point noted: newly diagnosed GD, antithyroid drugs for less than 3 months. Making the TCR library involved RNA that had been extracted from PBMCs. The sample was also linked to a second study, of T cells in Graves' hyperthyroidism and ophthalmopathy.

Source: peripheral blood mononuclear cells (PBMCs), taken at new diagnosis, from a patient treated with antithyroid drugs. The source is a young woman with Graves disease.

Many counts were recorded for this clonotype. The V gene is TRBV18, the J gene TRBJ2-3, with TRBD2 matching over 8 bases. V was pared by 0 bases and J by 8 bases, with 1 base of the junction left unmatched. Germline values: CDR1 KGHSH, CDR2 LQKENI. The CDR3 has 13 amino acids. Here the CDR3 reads CASSPPAGGTQYF. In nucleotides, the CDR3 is TGTGCCAGCTCACCACCGGCGGGGGGTACGCAGTATTTT.

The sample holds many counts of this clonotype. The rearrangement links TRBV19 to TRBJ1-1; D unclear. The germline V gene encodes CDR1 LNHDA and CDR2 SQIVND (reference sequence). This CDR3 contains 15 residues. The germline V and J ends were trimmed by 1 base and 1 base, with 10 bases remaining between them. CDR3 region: CASSIALGWNTEAFF. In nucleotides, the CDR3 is TGTGCCAGTAGTATAGCCCTTGGATGGAACACTGAAGCTTTCTTT.

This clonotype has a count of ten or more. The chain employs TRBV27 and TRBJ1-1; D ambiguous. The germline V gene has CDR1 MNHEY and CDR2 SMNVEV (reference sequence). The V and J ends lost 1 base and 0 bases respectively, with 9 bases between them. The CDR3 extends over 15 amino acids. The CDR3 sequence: CASSLFGKLNTEAFF. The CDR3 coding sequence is TGTGCCAGCAGTTTATTTGGTAAATTGAACACTGAAGCTTTCTTT.

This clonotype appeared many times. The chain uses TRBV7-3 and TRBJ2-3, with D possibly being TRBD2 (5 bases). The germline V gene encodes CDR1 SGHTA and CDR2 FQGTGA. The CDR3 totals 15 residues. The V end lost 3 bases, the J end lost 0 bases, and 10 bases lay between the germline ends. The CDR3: CASSFAGSSTDTQYF. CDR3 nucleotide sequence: TGTGCCAGCAGCTTCGCGGGTTCTAGCACAGATACGCAGTATTTT. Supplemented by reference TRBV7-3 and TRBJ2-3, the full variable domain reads GAGVSQTPSNKVTEKGKYVELRCDPISGHTALYWYRQSLGQGPEFLIYFQGTGAADDSGLPNDRFFAVRPEGSVSTLKIQRTERGDSAVYLCASSFAGSSTDTQYFGPGTRLTVL.

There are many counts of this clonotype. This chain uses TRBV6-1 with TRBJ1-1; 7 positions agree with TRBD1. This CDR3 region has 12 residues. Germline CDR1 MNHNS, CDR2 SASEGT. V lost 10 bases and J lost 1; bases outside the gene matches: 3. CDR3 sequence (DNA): TGTGCCACCGCAGGGGGGAACACTGAAGCTTTCTTT. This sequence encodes CATAGGNTEAFF.

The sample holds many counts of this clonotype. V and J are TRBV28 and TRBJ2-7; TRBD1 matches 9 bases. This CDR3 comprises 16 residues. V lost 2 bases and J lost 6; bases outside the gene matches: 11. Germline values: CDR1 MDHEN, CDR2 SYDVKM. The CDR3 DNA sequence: TGTGCCAGCAGTTTACCATTCCGGGACAGGGATGGCGAGCAGTACTTC. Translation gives CASSLPFRDRDGEQYF.

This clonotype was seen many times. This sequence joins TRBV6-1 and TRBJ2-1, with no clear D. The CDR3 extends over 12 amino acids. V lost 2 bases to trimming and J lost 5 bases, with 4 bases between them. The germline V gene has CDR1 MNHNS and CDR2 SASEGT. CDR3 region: CASSEPNNEQFF. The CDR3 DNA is TGTGCCAGCAGTGAACCGAACAATGAGCAGTTCTTC.

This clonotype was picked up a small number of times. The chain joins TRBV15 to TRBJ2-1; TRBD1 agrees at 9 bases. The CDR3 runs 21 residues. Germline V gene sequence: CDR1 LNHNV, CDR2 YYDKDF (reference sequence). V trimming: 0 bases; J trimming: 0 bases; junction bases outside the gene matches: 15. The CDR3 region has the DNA TGTGCCACCAGCAGAGACCTAAGTCCCGGGACAGGGTTCGGCTCCTACAATGAGCAGTTCTTC. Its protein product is CATSRDLSPGTGFGSYNEQFF.

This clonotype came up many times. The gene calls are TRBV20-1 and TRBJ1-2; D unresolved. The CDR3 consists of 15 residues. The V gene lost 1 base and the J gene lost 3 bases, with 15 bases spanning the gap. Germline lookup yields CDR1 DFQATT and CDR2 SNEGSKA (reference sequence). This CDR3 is CSARGVGKTDYGYTF. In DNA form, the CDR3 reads TGCAGTGCTAGAGGGGTAGGAAAAACCGACTATGGCTACACCTTC.

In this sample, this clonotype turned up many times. The CDR3 here is CASSPLATYGYTF. In nucleotides, the CDR3 is TGTGCCAGCAGTCCTTTAGCAACCTATGGCTACACCTTC. The V and J genes are TRBV12-3 or TRBV12-4 and TRBJ1-2; D not resolved. There are 13 residues in the CDR3. Trimming pared 5 bases from V and 4 bases from J, leaving 11 bases between.

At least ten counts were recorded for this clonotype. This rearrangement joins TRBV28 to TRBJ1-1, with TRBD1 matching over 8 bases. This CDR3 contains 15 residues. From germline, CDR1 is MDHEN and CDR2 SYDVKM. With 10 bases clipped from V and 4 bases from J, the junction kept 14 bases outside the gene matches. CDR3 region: CATLGQEYSITEAFF. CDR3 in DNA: TGTGCCACCCTGGGACAGGAATATTCGATCACTGAAGCTTTCTTT.

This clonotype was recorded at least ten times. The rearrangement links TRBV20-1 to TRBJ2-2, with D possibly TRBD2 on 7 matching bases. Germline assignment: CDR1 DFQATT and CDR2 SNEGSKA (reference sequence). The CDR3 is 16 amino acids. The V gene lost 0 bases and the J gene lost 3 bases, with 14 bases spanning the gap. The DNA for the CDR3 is TGCAGTGCTAGAGATCGGGGGGCTCGTGACACCGGGGAGCTGTTTTTT. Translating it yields CSARDRGARDTGELFF.

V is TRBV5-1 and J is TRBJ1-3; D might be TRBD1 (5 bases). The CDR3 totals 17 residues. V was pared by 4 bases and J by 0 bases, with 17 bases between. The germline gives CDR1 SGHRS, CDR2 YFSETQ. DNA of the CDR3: TGCGCCAGCAGCCCGGGGCCACCGGATGACTCTGGAAACACCATATATTTT. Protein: CASSPGPPDDSGNTIYF.

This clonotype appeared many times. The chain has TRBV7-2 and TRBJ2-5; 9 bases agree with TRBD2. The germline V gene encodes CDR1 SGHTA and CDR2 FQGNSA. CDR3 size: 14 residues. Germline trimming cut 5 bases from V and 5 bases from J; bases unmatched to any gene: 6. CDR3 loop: CASSGGLAMETQYF. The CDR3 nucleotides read TGTGCCAGCAGCGGGGGACTAGCAATGGAGACCCAGTACTTC.

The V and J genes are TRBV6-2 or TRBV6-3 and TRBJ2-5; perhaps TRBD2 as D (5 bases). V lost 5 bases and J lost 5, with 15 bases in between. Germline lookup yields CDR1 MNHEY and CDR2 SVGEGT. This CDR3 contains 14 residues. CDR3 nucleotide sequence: TGTGCCAGCAGTGAAAAGGGTCGGGGTGAGACCCAGTACTTC. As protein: CASSEKGRGETQYF.

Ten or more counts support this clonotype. CDR3 DNA sequence: TGTGCCAGCAGTTCAGGGGGCCGCACTGAAGCTTTCTTT. Amino acids: CASSSGGRTEAFF. The V gene is TRBV28, the J gene TRBJ1-1; 8 bases line up with TRBD1. V gave up 4 bases and J gave up 4 bases; unmatched junction bases: 2. Germline CDR1 MDHEN, CDR2 SYDVKM. The CDR3 runs to 13 residues.

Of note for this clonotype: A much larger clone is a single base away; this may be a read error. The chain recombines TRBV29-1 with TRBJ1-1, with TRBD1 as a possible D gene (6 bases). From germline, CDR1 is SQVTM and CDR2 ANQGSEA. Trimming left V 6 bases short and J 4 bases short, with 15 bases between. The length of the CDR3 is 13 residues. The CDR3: CSVTGAMSTEAFF. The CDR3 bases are TGCAGCGTCACGGGGGCAATGAGCACTGAAGCTTTCTTT.

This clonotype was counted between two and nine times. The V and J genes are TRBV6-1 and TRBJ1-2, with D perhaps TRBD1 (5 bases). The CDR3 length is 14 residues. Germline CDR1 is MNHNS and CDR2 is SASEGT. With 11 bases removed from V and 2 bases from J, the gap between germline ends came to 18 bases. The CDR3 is CASAPDSPNYGYTF. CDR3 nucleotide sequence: TGTGCCTCTGCGCCCGACAGCCCCAACTATGGCTACACCTTC.

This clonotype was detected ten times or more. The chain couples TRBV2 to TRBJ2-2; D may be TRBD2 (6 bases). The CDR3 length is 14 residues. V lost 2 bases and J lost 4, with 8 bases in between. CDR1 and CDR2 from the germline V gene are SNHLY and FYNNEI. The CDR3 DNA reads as TGTGCCAGCAGTGAATTCGGGGGCACCGGGGAGCTGTTTTTT. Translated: CASSEFGGTGELFF. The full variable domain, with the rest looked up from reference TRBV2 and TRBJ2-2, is EPEVTQTPSHQVTQMGQEVILRCVPISNHLYFYWYRQILGQKVEFLVSFYNNEISEKSEIFDDQFSVERPDGSNFTLKIRSTKLEDSAMYFCASSEFGGTGELFFGEGSRLTVL.

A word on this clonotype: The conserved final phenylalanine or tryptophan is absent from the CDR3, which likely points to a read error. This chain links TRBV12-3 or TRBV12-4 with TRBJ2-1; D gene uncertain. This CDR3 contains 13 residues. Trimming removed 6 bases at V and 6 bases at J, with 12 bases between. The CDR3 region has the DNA TGTGCCAGCAGCCAAACTTATGGCAATGAGCAGTTCTCC. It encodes CASSQTYGNEQFS.

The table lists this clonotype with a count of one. The CDR3 DNA reads TGTGCCAGCAGCCAAGCCCAGACAGGGGGCCTCTATGGCTACACCTTC. Translating it yields CASSQAQTGGLYGYTF. This chain connects TRBV3-2 to TRBJ1-2; the table's D call of TRBD1 was not tested on the DNA. TRBV3-2 is tagged as a pseudogene. CDR3 length: 16 residues.

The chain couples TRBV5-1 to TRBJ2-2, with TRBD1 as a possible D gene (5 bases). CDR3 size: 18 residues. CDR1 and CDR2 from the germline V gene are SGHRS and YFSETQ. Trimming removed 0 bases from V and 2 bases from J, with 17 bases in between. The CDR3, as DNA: TGCGCCAGCAGCTTGGGTTGGAGTCAGGGAAAAAACACCGGGGAGCTGTTTTTT. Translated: CASSLGWSQGKNTGELFF.

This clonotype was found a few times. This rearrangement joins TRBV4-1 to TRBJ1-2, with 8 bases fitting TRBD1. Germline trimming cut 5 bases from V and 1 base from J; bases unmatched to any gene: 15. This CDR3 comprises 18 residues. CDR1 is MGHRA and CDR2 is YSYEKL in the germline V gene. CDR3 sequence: CASSYAGRDRRNNYGYTF. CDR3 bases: TGCGCCAGCAGCTATGCCGGCCGGGACAGGCGTAATAACTATGGCTACACCTTC.

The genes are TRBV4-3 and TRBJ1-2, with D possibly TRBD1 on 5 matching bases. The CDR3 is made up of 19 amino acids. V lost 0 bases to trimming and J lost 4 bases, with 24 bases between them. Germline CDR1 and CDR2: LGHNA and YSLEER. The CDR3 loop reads CASSQDMGTYFPHGYGYTF. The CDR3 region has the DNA TGCGCCAGCAGCCAAGATATGGGGACCTACTTTCCCCATGGCTATGGCTACACCTTC.

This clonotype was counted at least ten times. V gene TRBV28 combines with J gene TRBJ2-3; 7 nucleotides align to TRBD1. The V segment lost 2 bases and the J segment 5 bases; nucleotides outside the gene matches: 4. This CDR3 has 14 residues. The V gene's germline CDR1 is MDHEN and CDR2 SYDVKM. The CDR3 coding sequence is TGTGCCAGCAGTTTAGACAGGGTGAGAGATACGCAGTATTTT. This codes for CASSLDRVRDTQYF.

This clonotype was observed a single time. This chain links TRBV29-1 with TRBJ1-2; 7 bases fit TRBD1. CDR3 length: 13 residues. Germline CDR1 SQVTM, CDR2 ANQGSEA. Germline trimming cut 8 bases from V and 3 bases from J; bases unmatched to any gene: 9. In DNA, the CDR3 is TGCAGCTTCCTCGCCACAGGGGACTATGGCTACACCTTC. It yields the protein CSFLATGDYGYTF.

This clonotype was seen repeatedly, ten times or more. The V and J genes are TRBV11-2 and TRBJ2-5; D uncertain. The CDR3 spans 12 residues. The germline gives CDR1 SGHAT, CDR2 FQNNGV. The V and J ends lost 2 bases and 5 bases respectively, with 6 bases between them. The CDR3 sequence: CASSLTTETQYF. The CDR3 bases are TGTGCCAGCAGCTTAACCACCGAGACCCAGTACTTC.

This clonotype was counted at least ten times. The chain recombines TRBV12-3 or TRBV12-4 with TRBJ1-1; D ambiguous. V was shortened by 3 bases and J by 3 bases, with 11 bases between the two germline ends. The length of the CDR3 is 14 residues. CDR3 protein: CASSFGGSHTEAFF. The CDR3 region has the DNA TGTGCCAGCAGTTTCGGCGGTAGTCACACTGAAGCTTTCTTT.

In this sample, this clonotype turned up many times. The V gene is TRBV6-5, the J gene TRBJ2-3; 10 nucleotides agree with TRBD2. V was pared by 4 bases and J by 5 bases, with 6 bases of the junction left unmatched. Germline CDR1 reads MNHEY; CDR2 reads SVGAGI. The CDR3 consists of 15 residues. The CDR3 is CASSSLAGVVDTQYF. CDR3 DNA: TGTGCCAGCAGTTCCCTAGCGGGAGTTGTAGATACGCAGTATTTT.

This CDR3 reads CASSPHFAANTEAFF. The CDR3 region has the DNA TGTGCCAGCAGTCCTCACTTCGCGGCGAACACTGAAGCTTTCTTT. This chain links TRBV6-1 with TRBJ1-1; the D is unclear. The germline gives CDR1 MNHNS, CDR2 SASEGT. The CDR3 totals 15 residues. V was pared by 5 bases and J by 1 base, with 14 bases between.

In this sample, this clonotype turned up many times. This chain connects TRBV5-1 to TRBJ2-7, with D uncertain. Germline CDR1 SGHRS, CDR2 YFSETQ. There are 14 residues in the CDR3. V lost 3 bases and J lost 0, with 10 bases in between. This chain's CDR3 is CASSSLPSSYEQYF. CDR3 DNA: TGCGCCAGCAGCTCCCTACCAAGCTCCTACGAGCAGTACTTC. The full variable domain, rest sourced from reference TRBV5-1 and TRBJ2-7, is KAGVTQTPRYLIKTRGQQVTLSCSPISGHRSVSWYQQTPGQGLQFLFEYFSETQRNKGNFPGRFSGRQFSNSRSEMNVSTLELGDSALYLCASSSLPSSYEQYFGPGTRLTVT.